This T cell receptor (beta chain) was identified during a study of blood T cell repertoires in COVID-19. Study background: Material from acute and convalescent COVID-19 was sourced from the United States, Italy and Spain. T cells, B-cell-depleted T cells, or PBMCs supplied cDNA or gDNA.

Recruitment covered about two dozen US areas and drew participants whose ages spanned roughly 18 to 100 years. As originally analysed: Reference gene primer amplification in the assay estimated nucleated cell counts. The protocol was immunoSEQ multiplex PCR, while the TCRdb copy is restricted to in-frame clones and leaves out a portion. V and J calls plus clone size are reproduced from that table; the DNA served to infer D and trimming. The sample holds under 400,000 clones, over 75% seen once. This CDR3 contains 15 residues. In germline, CDR1 is MNHEY, CDR2 SVGAGI. V lost 6 bases to trimming and J lost 11 bases, with 20 bases between them.

Sample: PBMCs or T cells enriched from blood (not recorded which). The sequence derives from a man aged 40-49 years in a cohort exposed to, infected with or recovered from COVID-19 (not recorded which). The gene calls are TRBV6-5 and TRBJ1-6, with a weak D call TRBD1 (6 bases). The CDR3 region is CASRDGTQQRTPLHF. The CDR3 DNA is TGTGCCAGCAGAGACGGGACACAGCAACGGACACCCCTCCACTTT.